The clone carrying this TCR beta chain was counted at least ten times. Its antigen is as yet unknown. The sample is drawn from a study of neurological immune-mediated disorders. Study-wide results and caveats: The study found no CDR3 amino acid sequences shared by expanded clones across subjects, suggesting private repertoires in all groups.

A single record per CDR3 protein comes from TCRdb applying MiXCR to the 5' RACE reads. The repertoire has over 65,000 distinct CDR3 sequences, roughly 9.9% of them found once; the top ten carry 1.5% to 2%. This CDR3 is built from 13 residues. Germline lookup yields CDR1 SGHTA and CDR2 FQGNSA. The V and J ends lost 5 bases and 2 bases respectively, with 9 bases between them. The clonotype comes from a man in his forties or fifties in good health. The V gene is TRBV7-2, the J gene TRBJ1-1; D unresolved. The sample taken for sequencing was PBMCs. The CDR3 coding sequence is TGTGCCAGCAGCCTCTTCACCAACACTGAAGCTTTCTTT. Its translation: CASSLFTNTEAFF.